The rows below give T cell receptor beta chains drawn from one sample of a study of PD-1 blockade in classical Hodgkin lymphoma. The protocol was immunoSEQ multiplex PCR, while the TCRdb copy is restricted to in-frame clones and leaves out a portion. The sample has roughly 64,000 clones; around 90% are singletons. The input for sequencing was peripheral blood mononuclear cells (PBMCs), taken before the fourth cycle of nivolumab. Source of these receptors: a human donor with classical Hodgkin lymphoma. The CDR3 runs from the conserved cysteine through the conserved F or W. D genes are given only for firm matches. The size field is filled for only some rows; it gives once, few, many or a size class.

>NA|TRBV5-6|NA|TRBJ1-4
TGTGCCAGCAGCTTGGATGAAAAACTGTTTTTT
CASSLDEKLFF
>once|TRBV7-2|NA|TRBJ1-5
TGTGCCAGCAGCTTGGGGGCTCCGGGCAATCAGCCCCAGCATTTT
CASSLGAPGNQPQHF
>NA|TRBV7-8|TRBD2|TRBJ2-7
TGTGCCAGCAGGGGTCGGGGGGTAGCCTACGAGCAGTACTTC
CASRGRGVAYEQYF
>once|TRBV11-2|NA|TRBJ1-1
TGTGCCAGCAGTACGGGGAGGGGAGGTGAAGCTTTCTTT
CASSTGRGGEAFF
>NA|TRBV4-1|TRBD2|TRBJ2-3
TGCGCCAGCAGCCAAGAGCCTAGCGGGGGCACAGATACGCAGTATTTT
CASSQEPSGGTDTQYF
>NA|TRBV29-1|NA|TRBJ2-7
TGCAGCGTTGAAGCGGGGTACGAGCAGTACTTC
CSVEAGYEQYF
>NA|TRBV5-1|TRBD1|TRBJ1-1
TGCGCCAGCAGCAGGACAGGGGGCTTCGACACTGAAGCTTTCTTT
CASSRTGGFDTEAFF
>NA|TRBV5-4|NA|TRBJ1-6
TGTGCCAGCAGCTCCTTTTCCGATTCACCCCTCCACTTT
CASSSFSDSPLHF
>NA|TRBV18|NA|TRBJ2-3
TGTGCCAGCTCACCAATTACAGATACGCAGTATTTT
CASSPITDTQYF
>NA|TRBV5-4|NA|TRBJ1-1
TGTGCCAGCAGCTCCGGGGCGCGGATTGAAGCTTTCTTT
CASSSGARIEAFF
>once|TRBV19|NA|TRBJ1-2
TGTGCCAGTAGTATAGAGGCCCTCTATGGCTACACCTTC
CASSIEALYGYTF
>NA|TRBV4-1|TRBD2|TRBJ2-3
TGCGCCAGCAGCCAAAGGACTAGCGGGGGTTTAGATACGCAGTATTTT
CASSQRTSGGLDTQYF
>NA|TRBV7-2|NA|TRBJ2-7
TGTGCCAGCAGCTTAGGCGGACGCTACGAGCAGTACTTC
CASSLGGRYEQYF
>NA|TRBV19|TRBD1|TRBJ1-4
TGTGCCAGTAGTGGTCACAGGGGCGCCCCTGAAAAACTGTTTTTT
CASSGHRGAPEKLFF
>NA|TRBV5-1|NA|TRBJ2-3
TGCGCCAGCAGCCTGACTTCTACAGATACGCAGTATTTT
CASSLTSTDTQYF
>NA|TRBV29-1|NA|TRBJ2-7
TGCAGCGTTAGAAGTTCCTCCTACGAGCAGTACTTC
CSVRSSSYEQYF
>few|TRBV29-1|NA|TRBJ2-1
TGCAGCGGACTATCTTACAATGAGCAGTTCTTC
CSGLSYNEQFF
>NA|TRBV5-1|TRBD2|TRBJ2-7
TGCGCCAGCAGCGGGGATAGCGGGGGAGATGCCTACGAGCAGTACTTC
CASSGDSGGDAYEQYF
>NA|TRBV30|NA|TRBJ1-1
TGTGCCTGGAGTGGGGTGTCGTTCGCTGAAGCTTTCTTT
CAWSGVSFAEAFF
>NA|TRBV6-5|NA|TRBJ2-1
TGTGCCAGCAGGTTGGCCCGGGGCTCACGCAATGAGCAGTTCTTC
CASRLARGSRNEQFF
>NA|TRBV9|TRBD2|TRBJ2-2
TGTGCCAGCAGCGGCGGGGGGCCCATGCGGGAGCTGTTTTTT
CASSGGGPMRELFF
>NA|TRBV20-1|NA|TRBJ2-1
TGCAGTGCGAAGCGATTCGGTGAGCAGTTCTTC
CSAKRFGEQFF
>NA|TRBV7-9|TRBD2|TRBJ2-1
TGTGCCAGCAGCTCCCAGCGGCTAGCGGGGTCCAATGAGCAGTTCTTC
CASSSQRLAGSNEQFF
>NA|TRBV6-6|NA|TRBJ2-3
TGTGCCAGCAGCAGATCGGAAACGCAGTATTTT
CASSRSETQYF
>NA|TRBV5-1|NA|TRBJ1-1
TGCGCCAGCAGCTTGGAGGGGTTCACTGAAGCTTTCTTT
CASSLEGFTEAFF
>NA|TRBV9|TRBD1|TRBJ2-3
TGTGCCAGCAGCCCACGACAGGGGCGCACAGATACGCAGTATTTT
CASSPRQGRTDTQYF
>NA|TRBV6-1|NA|TRBJ1-6
TGTGCCAGCAGTGACCCGGGACGCTTCAATTCACCCCTCCACTTT
CASSDPGRFNSPLHF
>NA|TRBV7-9|NA|TRBJ2-1
TGTGCCAGCAGCTTAGGTCGTGGGGGATATGAGCAGTTCTTC
CASSLGRGGYEQFF
>NA|TRBV19|NA|TRBJ1-1
TGTGCCAGTAGTAGCGGGAGGGTCACTGAAGCTTTCTTT
CASSSGRVTEAFF
>NA|TRBV28|NA|TRBJ2-1
TGTGCCAGCAGTTTATCGGGGGCCGGAAACAATGAGCAGTTCTTC
CASSLSGAGNNEQFF
>NA|TRBV18|TRBD1|TRBJ1-5
TGTGCCAGCTCACCTTGGACAGGGGGAGACAATCAGCCCCAGCATTTT
CASSPWTGGDNQPQHF
>NA|TRBV6-1|NA|TRBJ1-2
TGTGCCAGCAGAGGCCAGACCTATGGCTACACCTTC
CASRGQTYGYTF
>once|TRBV15|TRBD1|TRBJ2-3
TGTGCCACCAGACCGGGACAGGGGAGAACAGATACGCAGTATTTT
CATRPGQGRTDTQYF
>NA|TRBV2|NA|TRBJ2-1
TGTGCCAGCACGGCGGAGAATAGAGATGAGCAGTTCTTC
CASTAENRDEQFF
>NA|TRBV11-3|NA|TRBJ2-7
TGTGCCAGCAGCTTAAACGGAGGGGGGCAGTACTTC
CASSLNGGGQYF
>NA|TRBV19|TRBD1|TRBJ1-2
TGTGCCAGTAGTACCTACCAACAGGGGTTTGGGGGCTACACCTTC
CASSTYQQGFGGYTF
>NA|TRBV7-9|TRBD1|TRBJ1-3
TGTGCCAGCAGCTATCGACAGGGAACAGGGGGTGGAAACACCATATATTTT
CASSYRQGTGGGNTIYF
>NA|TRBV4-1|TRBD2|TRBJ2-7
TGCGCCAGCAGCCAGGGCCTAGCGGGGGCGACCTACGAGCAGTACTTC
CASSQGLAGATYEQYF
>NA|TRBV27|NA|TRBJ2-1
TGTGCCAGCAGTTTTGCTAGTGATGAGCAGTTCTTC
CASSFASDEQFF
>NA|TRBV30|NA|TRBJ1-1
TGTGCCTGGAGTGTCAGATCTTCCACTGAAGCTTTCTTT
CAWSVRSSTEAFF
>NA|TRBV25-1|NA|TRBJ1-6
TGTGCCAGCAGTGACGGCCAGGGCATAAATTCACCCCTCCACTTT
CASSDGQGINSPLHF
>NA|TRBV7-2|NA|TRBJ2-7
TGTGCCAGCAGCCCGAGGGAAAAGGGGGGGGAGCAGTACTTC
CASSPREKGGEQYF
>NA|TRBV5-6|NA|TRBJ1-3
TGTGCCAGCAGCTTGTTGGGGGCGTGGGAAGGAAACACCATATATTTT
CASSLLGAWEGNTIYF
>NA|TRBV7-2|NA|TRBJ1-2
TGTGCCAGCAACCGAAACCGGGGGATAAGGGTGGGCTATGGCTACACCTTC
CASNRNRGIRVGYGYTF
>NA|TRBV9|NA|TRBJ1-1
TGTGCCAGCAGCCAGAGGTTGAACACTGAAGCTTTCTTT
CASSQRLNTEAFF
>once|TRBV6-6|NA|TRBJ1-2
TGTGCCAGCGGGACCGCTGAACCTTATGGCTACACCTTC
CASGTAEPYGYTF
>NA|TRBV7-8|TRBD2|TRBJ2-5
TGTGCCAGCAGCTTTCCCATACTAGCGGGGGTGCCGCAGGAGACCCAGTACTTC
CASSFPILAGVPQETQYF
>NA|TRBV6-5|NA|TRBJ2-5
TGTGCCAGCAGTGACTTCGCTACCCAGTACTTC
CASSDFATQYF
>NA|TRBV7-9|NA|TRBJ1-1
TGTGCCAGCAGCTTGGACGTAAACACTGAAGCTTTCTTT
CASSLDVNTEAFF
>NA|TRBV27|NA|TRBJ1-5
TGTGCCAGCAGGCCTCTTTATAGCAATCAGCCCCAGCATTTT
CASRPLYSNQPQHF
>NA|TRBV29-1|NA|TRBJ1-1
TGCAGCGCCGATTGGGACCTGGCGGATCCCACCGTAATGAACACTGAAGCTTTCTTT
CSADWDLADPTVMNTEAFF
>NA|TRBV15|TRBD1|TRBJ1-2
TGTGCCACCAGCAGAGAGGGGACAGGGAAGCGGTATGGCTACACCTTC
CATSREGTGKRYGYTF
>NA|TRBV6-6|TRBD1|TRBJ1-6
TGTGCCAGCAGTTACCGGACAGGGGCACAGAATTCACCCCTCCACTTT
CASSYRTGAQNSPLHF